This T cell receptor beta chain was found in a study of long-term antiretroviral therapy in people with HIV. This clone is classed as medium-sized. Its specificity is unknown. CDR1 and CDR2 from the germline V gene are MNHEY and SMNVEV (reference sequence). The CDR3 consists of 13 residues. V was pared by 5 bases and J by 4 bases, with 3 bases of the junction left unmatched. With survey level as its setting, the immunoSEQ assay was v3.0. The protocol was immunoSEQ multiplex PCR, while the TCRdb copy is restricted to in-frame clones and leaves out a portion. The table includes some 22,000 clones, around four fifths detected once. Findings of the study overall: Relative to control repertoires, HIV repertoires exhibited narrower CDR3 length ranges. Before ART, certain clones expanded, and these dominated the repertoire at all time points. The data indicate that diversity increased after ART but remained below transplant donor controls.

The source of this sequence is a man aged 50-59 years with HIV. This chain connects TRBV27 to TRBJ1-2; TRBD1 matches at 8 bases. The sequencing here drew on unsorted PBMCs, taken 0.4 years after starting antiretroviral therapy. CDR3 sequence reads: CASSPTGVYGYTF. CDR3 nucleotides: TGTGCCAGCAGTCCGACAGGGGTCTATGGCTACACCTTC.